This T cell receptor beta chain was documented in a study of shared clonotypes between healthy human individuals. Findings of the study overall: Though the depth was large, rarefaction showed that sorted-subset sequencing was incomplete.

Germline assignment: CDR1 MNHNY and CDR2 SVGAGI (reference sequence). The CDR3 is 14 amino acids. The V gene lost 6 bases and the J gene lost 0 bases, with 12 bases spanning the gap. In regard to this clone: Its specificity is not known.

TCRdb's copy holds only in-frame clones and misses some; the assay was immunoSEQ multiplex PCR. The repertoire includes roughly 2.5 million clones, around 94% of them detected once, and around 0.14% sits in the top ten. The rearrangement uses TRBV6-6 and TRBJ2-7, with D possibly TRBD1 on 5 matching bases. This sequence originates from a man between 18 and 35 years old in good health. The sequenced sample was naive CD4+ T cells sorted from blood. Subset noted: CD45RA+ positively selected. The CDR3 loop is CASSRIRGSYEQYF. Written as DNA, the CDR3 is TGTGCCAGCAGCCGCATAAGGGGCTCCTACGAGCAGTACTTC.